The 5 T cell receptor beta chains below come from one sample, sequenced in a study of human T cells and chemical hapten exposure. As for time point: patch test 1, 2 weeks after DPC sensitization. The sample's treatment: therapeutic diphenylcyclopropenone sensitization with weekly scalp DPC. TCRdb re-called the RACE reads with MiXCR, one entry per CDR3 protein. The sample lists roughly 45,000 distinct CDR3 sequences; less than 10% were seen once. The sample consisted of whole blood, taken in connection with sensitization to the hapten diphenylcyclopropenone (DPC). These receptor sequences come from a woman aged 45-65 years with alopecia areata. Some clones in this sample may be carry-over from other donors' samples.

This clonotype was detected many times. The chain is built from TRBV10-3 and TRBJ1-1; 7 positions agree with TRBD1. This CDR3 is 18 amino acids long. The germline V gene encodes CDR1 ENHRY and CDR2 SYGVKD. Trimming cost V 6 bases and J 0 bases; bases outside gene matches: 16. CDR3 amino acids: CAISREQGPTGLNTEAFF. The CDR3 DNA reads as TGTGCCATCAGCCGAGAACAGGGGCCAACCGGATTGAACACTGAAGCTTTCTTT.

This clonotype was observed a handful of times. J is TRBJ2-5 and V is TRBV7-9, with TRBD1 matching 9 bases. V lost 5 bases, J lost 6 bases, and 4 bases stayed unmatched. This CDR3 has 13 amino acids. Germline lookup yields CDR1 SEHNR and CDR2 FQNEAQ (reference sequence). CDR3 bases: TGTGCCAGCAGCCCGGGACAGGGAAAGACCCAGTACTTC. This sequence encodes CASSPGQGKTQYF. The variable domain in full, completed from reference TRBV7-9 and TRBJ2-5, reads DTGVSQNPRHKITKRGQNVTFRCDPISEHNRLYWYRQTLGQGPEFLTYFQNEAQLEKSRLLSDRFSAERPKGSFSTLEIQRTEQGDSAMYLCASSPGQGKTQYFGPGTRLLVL.

This clonotype was counted at least ten times. The chain is built from TRBV20-1 and TRBJ2-1, with 13 bases lining up with TRBD2. The CDR3 consists of 14 residues. V dropped 5 bases and J dropped 8; count of bases not matched to a gene: 6. Germline V gives CDR1 DFQATT, CDR2 SNEGSKA (reference sequence). The CDR3 spells CSARLAGGIDEQFF. The DNA of the CDR3 is TGCAGTGCTCGACTAGCGGGAGGAATTGATGAGCAGTTCTTC.

This clonotype was recorded at least ten times. The chain is built from TRBV12-3 or TRBV12-4 and TRBJ1-1; D might be TRBD1 (5 bases). CDR3 length: 13 residues. The ends were cut back, 6 bases at V and 4 bases at J, with 12 bases in the middle. CDR3 residues: CASRLGGITEAFF. The CDR3 DNA reads TGTGCCAGCAGGCTGGGGGGGATCACTGAAGCTTTCTTT.

The chain couples TRBV28 to TRBJ2-5, with D uncertain. The germline V and J ends were trimmed by 3 bases and 4 bases, with 6 bases remaining between them. The CDR3 totals 12 residues. The germline gives CDR1 MDHEN, CDR2 SYDVKM. The CDR3 nucleotides read TGTGCCAGCAGTTTCCGTCGAGAGACCCAGTACTTC. Protein sequence: CASSFRRETQYF.